These 17 T cell receptor beta chains share one sample of origin, sequenced in a study of T cell responses to AZD1222 COVID-19 vaccine. Some clones are missing from TCRdb's copy, which holds only in-frame ones; the method was immunoSEQ multiplex PCR. The repertoire has around 99,000 clones, 80% to 90% of them found once; the top ten carry 6.6%. Sequenced material: peripheral blood, taken on day 0 of AZD1222 vaccination. The source of these receptors is an adult in good health.

In DNA, the CDR3 is TGTGCCAGCAGTTACTCCTTTGGGGGGCGAGGCGAAAAACTGTTTTTT. Amino acid sequence: CASSYSFGGRGEKLFF. V usage is TRBV6-5 and J usage is TRBJ1-4; D is possibly TRBD1 (6 bases). Trimming removed 0 bases from V and 8 bases from J, with 16 bases in between. The CDR3 has 16 amino acids. The germline CDR1 and CDR2 sequences are MNHEY and SVGAGI.

This clone was seen only once. V gene TRBV19 combines with J gene TRBJ2-7; D uncertain. Looked up from germline, CDR1 is LNHDA and CDR2 is SQIVND (reference sequence). V was cut by 5 bases and J by 0 bases, with 8 bases left in between. The CDR3 loop spans 13 amino acids. CDR3 residues: CASSQQSSYEQYF. In DNA form, the CDR3 reads TGTGCCAGTAGTCAACAGAGCTCCTACGAGCAGTACTTC.

This clone was seen a single time. This sequence joins TRBV5-1 and TRBJ1-1, with TRBD1 matching over 8 bases. The ends lost 4 bases at V and 4 bases at J; junction bases unmatched: 6. The germline gives CDR1 SGHRS, CDR2 YFSETQ. The CDR3 has 14 amino acids. The chain's CDR3 is CASSKDRAATEAFF. The CDR3 coding sequence is TGCGCCAGCAGCAAGGACAGGGCGGCCACTGAAGCTTTCTTT.

The V and J genes are TRBV5-1 and TRBJ2-3, with TRBD2 matching over 8 bases. Trimming cost V 6 bases and J 4 bases; bases outside gene matches: 7. This CDR3 has 14 residues. Germline V gives CDR1 SGHRS, CDR2 YFSETQ. The CDR3 bases are TGCGCCAGCACGGGAGCGGGAGATCCAGATACGCAGTATTTT. Translation: CASTGAGDPDTQYF.

The chain couples TRBV6-4 to TRBJ2-1; 9 bases agree with TRBD2. Germline trimming cut 8 bases from V and 3 bases from J; bases unmatched to any gene: 11. This CDR3 has 16 amino acids. Germline V gene sequence: CDR1 MRHNA, CDR2 SNTAGT. The CDR3 protein is CASPGGGTSSYNEQFF. For the CDR3, the DNA is TGTGCCAGCCCCGGGGGGGGGACTAGCAGCTACAATGAGCAGTTCTTC.

The DNA of the CDR3 is TGTGCCTGGAGTGTCGAGACAGGGCTTCAGCCCCAGCATTTT. Its translation is CAWSVETGLQPQHF. This sequence joins TRBV30 and TRBJ1-5; 7 bases map to TRBD1. The CDR3 loop spans 14 amino acids. Germline CDR1 is GTSNPN and CDR2 is SVGIG (reference sequence). The V and J ends lost 0 bases and 6 bases, in that order; junction bases with no gene match: 5.

This chain connects TRBV10-3 to TRBJ2-7, with D tentatively TRBD1 (5 bases). Germline V gene sequence: CDR1 ENHRY, CDR2 SYGVKD. The CDR3 is 13 residues long. V was trimmed by 0 bases and J by 7 bases, leaving 10 bases between them. CDR3 sequence reads: CAISESGQLEQYF. The CDR3 DNA sequence: TGTGCCATCAGTGAGTCGGGGCAGCTAGAGCAGTACTTC.

This rearrangement joins TRBV19 to TRBJ1-1; weak D call: TRBD1 (6 bases). Germline V gives CDR1 LNHDA, CDR2 SQIVND (reference sequence). This CDR3 has 16 amino acids. With 5 bases removed from V and 2 bases from J, the gap between germline ends came to 18 bases. The chain's CDR3 is CASSSGAGRRNTEAFF. CDR3 bases: TGTGCCAGTAGTTCGGGGGCAGGTCGGCGAAACACTGAAGCTTTCTTT.

The V gene is TRBV3-1 (or the pseudogene TRBV3-2), the J gene TRBJ2-7, with TRBD2 matching over 11 bases. The CDR3 length is 21 residues. The V gene's germline CDR1 is LGHDT and CDR2 YNNKEL (reference sequence). Trimming cost V 2 bases and J 2 bases; bases outside gene matches: 20. The CDR3 is CASSQSPTTKLAGERAYEQYF. Written as DNA, the CDR3 is TGTGCCAGCAGCCAAAGCCCCACCACCAAACTAGCGGGAGAGAGGGCCTACGAGCAGTACTTC.

The gene calls are TRBV10-3 and TRBJ2-3, with D perhaps matching TRBD2 (6 bases). Deletions cut 6 bases from V and 0 bases from J, with 16 bases between. Germline loops: CDR1 ENHRY, CDR2 SYGVKD. The CDR3 is made up of 16 amino acids. This chain's CDR3 is CAISPTAGTSTDTQYF. The DNA of the CDR3 is TGTGCCATCAGCCCCACAGCGGGTACTAGCACAGATACGCAGTATTTT.

The CDR3 region has the DNA TGTGCCAGCAGACCCGACTCCTACGAGCAGTACTTC. Its translation: CASRPDSYEQYF. The chain joins TRBV2 to TRBJ2-7; no clear D gene. V was shortened by 6 bases and J by 0 bases, with 6 bases between the two germline ends. Germline CDR1 reads SNHLY; CDR2 reads FYNNEI. The CDR3 loop spans 12 amino acids.

This chain connects TRBV24-1 to TRBJ2-7, with TRBD1 matching 10 bases. Germline V lookup: CDR1 KGHDR, CDR2 SFDVKD. The CDR3 runs 15 residues. V was pared by 4 bases and J by 0 bases, with 2 bases of the junction left unmatched. DNA of the CDR3: TGTGCCACCAGTGACAGGACAGGGGGCTCCTACGAGCAGTACTTC. As protein: CATSDRTGGSYEQYF.

V gene TRBV7-8 combines with J gene TRBJ2-2; D is possibly TRBD2 (6 bases). This CDR3 is 16 amino acids long. The germline V gene has CDR1 SGHVS and CDR2 FQNEAQ. V gave up 0 bases and J gave up 2 bases, with 10 bases separating them. The CDR3 coding sequence is TGTGCCAGCAGCTTAGCGGGCGGGGTTAACACCGGGGAGCTGTTTTTT. Its protein is CASSLAGGVNTGELFF.

This chain uses TRBV3-1 (or the pseudogene TRBV3-2) with TRBJ2-3; weak D call: TRBD1 (5 bases). Germline-derived CDR1 and CDR2 are LGHDT and YNNKEL (reference sequence). The CDR3 length is 13 residues. The V end lost 1 base, the J end lost 12 bases, and 14 bases lay between the germline ends. DNA of the CDR3: TGTGCCAGCAGCCAAGCGGTCGACAGTGGACAGTATTTT. Protein: CASSQAVDSGQYF.

This clone was picked up one time. This chain connects TRBV7-2 to TRBJ1-1; D perhaps matches TRBD1 (6 bases). Germline V CDR1 and CDR2: SGHTA, FQGNSA. V dropped 8 bases and J dropped 0 bases, with 19 bases sitting between them. The length of the CDR3 is 16 residues. CDR3 residues: CASLWGPTAMNTEAFF. The CDR3 DNA is TGTGCCAGCCTTTGGGGGCCAACGGCCATGAACACTGAAGCTTTCTTT. Together with reference TRBV7-2 and TRBJ1-1, the CDR3 gives the full variable domain: GAGVSQSPSNKVTEKGKDVELRCDPISGHTALYWYRQSLGQGLEFLIYFQGNSAPDKSGLPSDRFSAERTGGSVSTLTIQRTQQEDSAVYLCASLWGPTAMNTEAFFGQGTRLTVV.

The chain employs TRBV28 and TRBJ1-6; the D gene is possibly TRBD1 (5 bases). The V and J ends lost 2 bases and 7 bases respectively, with 9 bases between them. Germline lookup yields CDR1 MDHEN and CDR2 SYDVKM. This CDR3 region has 14 residues. The chain's CDR3 is CASSLPRQNSPLHF. CDR3 nucleotide sequence: TGTGCCAGCAGTTTACCTCGACAGAATTCACCCCTCCACTTT.

The J gene is TRBJ1-5, the V gene TRBV7-6; 9 nucleotides align to TRBD1. There are 16 residues in the CDR3. J was trimmed by 1 base and V by 5 bases; bases with no gene match: 6. Germline CDR1 is SGHVS and CDR2 is FNYEAQ. The CDR3 loop is CASSMGQGLSNQPQHF. CDR3 coding DNA: TGTGCCAGCAGCATGGGACAGGGTTTGAGCAATCAGCCCCAGCATTTT. The variable domain in full, completed from reference TRBV7-6 and TRBJ1-5, reads GAGVSQSPRYKVTKRGQDVALRCDPISGHVSLYWYRQALGQGPEFLTYFNYEAQQDKSGLPNDRFSAERPEGSISTLTIQRTEQRDSAMYRCASSMGQGLSNQPQHFGDGTRLSIL.